A selection of T cell receptor beta chains follows, all from one sample in a study of T cell changes during pregnancy in multiple sclerosis. The table came from immunoSEQ multiplex PCR; TCRdb's copy has only in-frame clones and leaves some out. The data show about 120,000 clones, around 93% seen once. The sequencing used peripheral blood, collected before pregnancy. These receptors were collected from a female donor with multiple sclerosis, enrolled in a pregnancy study. The CDR3 runs from the conserved cysteine through the conserved F or W. The D gene is left open where the match is weak. Clone size is not always given. Where it is, it says once, few, many or a class for expanded clones.

TRBV10-3	-	TRBD2	TRBJ2-1	CAISLPAGTSINEQFF	TGTGCCATCAGTCTACCCGCCGGGACTAGCATTAATGAGCAGTTCTTC
TRBV30	-	TRBD2	TRBJ2-1	CAWSRLADASGEQFF	TGTGCCTGGAGCAGACTAGCGGACGCTTCGGGTGAGCAGTTCTTC
TRBV7-9	-	TRBD1	TRBJ1-4	CASSSGQGLILNEKLFF	TGTGCCAGCAGCTCGGGACAGGGTCTCATTCTTAATGAAAAACTGTTTTTT
TRBV7-2	-	TRBD2	TRBJ2-3	CASSPLAGDTQYF	TGTGCCAGCAGCCCATTAGCGGGAGACACGCAGTATTTT
TRBV9	once	-	TRBJ2-7	CASRGRTSEQYF	TGTGCCAGCAGGGGGAGAACGTCCGAGCAGTACTTC
TRBV5-1	-	-	TRBJ2-3	CASSPQGITDTQYF	TGCGCCAGCAGCCCACAGGGTATCACAGATACGCAGTATTTT
TRBV6-6	-	-	TRBJ1-3	CASSVASGNTIYF	TGTGCCAGCAGTGTCGCCAGTGGAAACACCATATATTTT
TRBV5-1	-	-	TRBJ2-7	CASSLYERVSSYEQYF	TGCGCCAGCAGCTTGTACGAGCGGGTGTCATCCTACGAGCAGTACTTC
TRBV9	-	-	TRBJ2-1	CASSVATGQYNEQFF	TGTGCCAGCAGCGTAGCAACAGGACAATACAATGAGCAGTTCTTC
TRBV9	-	-	TRBJ2-1	CASSAVSGNEQFF	TGTGCCAGCAGCGCAGTAAGCGGCAATGAGCAGTTCTTC
TRBV5-8	-	-	TRBJ1-1	CASSLSLQIMNTEAFF	TGTGCCAGCAGCTTATCTCTGCAGATCATGAACACTGAAGCTTTCTTT
TRBV20-1	-	-	TRBJ2-2	CSAKRTGELFF	TGCAGTGCCAAGCGCACCGGGGAGCTGTTTTTT